Below, 31 T cell receptor beta chains from the same sample are listed, as sequenced in a study of control samples from healthy donors and cancer patients. Clones were read by immunoSEQ multiplex PCR, and TCRdb kept only the in-frame ones, dropping some. This table holds 90,000 to 100,000 clones, 75% to 85% found once. The sequenced material came from blood. The receptors come from a woman aged 25 to 39 in good health.

The chain recombines TRBV5-4 with TRBJ2-1; D call uncertain. This CDR3 region has 16 residues. CDR1 is SGHNT and CDR2 is YYREEE in the germline V gene (reference sequence). Trimming removed 0 bases from V and 1 base from J, with 11 bases in between. The CDR3 DNA follows: TGTGCCAGCAGCTTGGCCCCAGAATTGTCCTACAATGAGCAGTTCTTC. It is translated as CASSLAPELSYNEQFF. The entire variable domain, with the rest obtained from reference TRBV5-4 and TRBJ2-1, is as follows: ETGVTQSPTHLIKTRGQQVTLRCSSQSGHNTVSWYQQALGQGPQFIFQYYREEENGRGNFPPRFSGLQFPNYSSELNVNALELDDSALYLCASSLAPELSYNEQFFGPGTRLTVL.

The rearrangement joins TRBV5-1 to TRBJ2-5; 7 nucleotides agree with TRBD1. V trimming: 4 bases; J trimming: 2 bases; junction bases outside the gene matches: 8. Looked up from germline, CDR1 is SGHRS and CDR2 is YFSETQ. CDR3 length equals 15 residues. Here the CDR3 DNA reads TGCGCCAGCAGCGTATGGACAGGACCGCAAGAGACCCAGTACTTC. Translation gives CASSVWTGPQETQYF.

CDR3 sequence: CASSPPSQGGKNIQYF. The CDR3 coding sequence is TGTGCCAGCTCACCACCGTCCCAGGGGGGCAAAAACATTCAGTACTTC. The J gene is TRBJ2-4, the V gene TRBV18; TRBD1 might be the D (7 bases). Germline V CDR1 and CDR2: KGHSH, LQKENI. The length of the CDR3 is 16 residues. Trimming removed 0 bases at V and 3 bases at J, with 12 bases between.

V and J are TRBV4-1 and TRBJ1-3, with D maybe TRBD1 (5 bases). This CDR3 has 15 residues. V dropped 0 bases and J dropped 2 bases, with 8 bases sitting between them. Germline CDR1 is MGHRA and CDR2 is YSYEKL. The CDR3 protein is CASSQDSRAGNTIYF. CDR3 bases: TGCGCCAGCAGCCAAGATTCCAGGGCTGGAAACACCATATATTTT.

The rearrangement joins TRBV5-4 to TRBJ2-3; 15 bases match TRBD2. Germline CDR1 SGHNT, CDR2 YYREEE (reference sequence). The CDR3 length is 17 residues. V lost 4 bases and J lost 1; bases outside the gene matches: 4. CDR3 sequence: CASSPGLAGGRTDTQYF. The CDR3 DNA reads TGTGCCAGCAGCCCGGGACTAGCGGGGGGTCGCACAGATACGCAGTATTTT.

J is TRBJ1-6 and V is TRBV6-1; no definite D call. Germline V lookup: CDR1 MNHNS, CDR2 SASEGT. V lost 0 bases to trimming and J lost 11 bases, with 8 bases between them. The CDR3 has 13 residues. The CDR3 spells CASSEARKTPLHF. For the CDR3, the DNA is TGTGCCAGCAGTGAAGCTAGGAAGACACCCCTCCACTTT.

The V and J genes are TRBV14 and TRBJ2-7; no firm D call. Germline CDR1 SGHDN, CDR2 FVKESK. The V gene lost 0 bases and the J gene lost 9 bases, with 9 bases spanning the gap. The CDR3 consists of 12 residues. The CDR3 loop reads CASSQDTVTQYF. The CDR3 nucleotides are TGTGCCAGCAGCCAAGATACTGTGACGCAGTACTTC.

This sequence joins TRBV7-2 and TRBJ2-5, with TRBD2 matching 9 bases. CDR3 size: 17 residues. V shed 3 bases, J shed 3 bases, and the junction held 11 bases outside the gene matches. From germline, CDR1 is SGHTA and CDR2 FQGNSA. The CDR3 DNA reads as TGTGCCAGCAGCTTGTTCGCGGGACTAGCCAGTAAAGAGACCCAGTACTTC. Protein: CASSLFAGLASKETQYF.

This clone was counted between two and nine times. The chain carries TRBV5-6 and TRBJ2-5, with D uncertain. CDR1 and CDR2 (germline): SGHDT, YYEEEE. The germline V and J ends were trimmed by 2 bases and 1 base, with 12 bases remaining between them. This CDR3 is 15 amino acids long. In DNA, the CDR3 is TGTGCCAGCAGCTTCATCAGCGCCCTCCAAGAGACCCAGTACTTC. Its protein is CASSFISALQETQYF.

CDR3 region: CASGLPTGGGLKVEAFF. The CDR3 DNA follows: TGTGCTAGTGGTTTGCCAACGGGAGGGGGTCTCAAGGTTGAAGCTTTCTTT. The chain employs TRBV12-5 and TRBJ1-1; TRBD1 might be the D (6 bases). CDR1 and CDR2 (germline): LGHNT, FRNRAP. The V end was cut by 2 bases, the J end by 7 bases, with 23 bases between. The CDR3 runs to 17 residues.

V and J are TRBV29-1 and TRBJ1-1; D is possibly TRBD1 (5 bases). Trimming removed 6 bases at V and 4 bases at J, with 9 bases between. CDR3 size: 11 residues. CDR1 and CDR2 (germline): SQVTM, ANQGSEA. The CDR3 coding sequence is TGCAGCGTCGCGACAGTCACTGAAGCTTTCTTT. Translating it yields CSVATVTEAFF.

The chain recombines TRBV5-1 with TRBJ1-2; D gene unclear. The CDR3 length is 13 residues. The V gene's germline CDR1 is SGHRS and CDR2 YFSETQ. The germline V and J ends were trimmed by 5 bases and 3 bases, with 11 bases remaining between them. CDR3 sequence reads: CASSETGDYGYTF. Written as DNA, the CDR3 is TGCGCCAGCAGTGAAACCGGTGACTATGGCTACACCTTC.

This rearrangement joins TRBV10-2 to TRBJ2-7; 12 positions match TRBD1. Germline trimming cut 3 bases from V and 6 bases from J; bases unmatched to any gene: 9. The germline V gene encodes CDR1 WSHSY and CDR2 SAAADI. The CDR3 contains 16 residues. CDR3 nucleotides: TGCGCCAGCAGTGATTGGTTTGGGACAGGGGGCAGCGAGCAGTACTTC. It is translated as CASSDWFGTGGSEQYF.

This chain connects TRBV6-6 to TRBJ1-1, with 8 positions matching TRBD1. Germline CDR1 reads MNHNY; CDR2 reads SVGAGI (reference sequence). The CDR3 is 16 residues long. The ends lost 5 bases at V and 1 base at J; junction bases unmatched: 9. CDR3 in amino acids: CASSHLDRGWNTEAFF. The CDR3 nucleotides are TGTGCCAGCAGTCACCTAGACAGGGGTTGGAACACTGAAGCTTTCTTT.

This clone appeared once. The chain combines TRBV6-4 with TRBJ2-3; 8 positions agree with TRBD2. Germline-derived CDR1 and CDR2 are MRHNA and SNTAGT. Trimming cost V 0 bases and J 6 bases; bases outside gene matches: 5. The CDR3 runs to 15 residues. The CDR3 is CASSDSGLGSDTQYF. The CDR3 DNA reads as TGTGCCAGCAGTGACTCGGGACTAGGAAGCGATACGCAGTATTTT.

J is TRBJ2-7 and V is TRBV19; D call uncertain. The CDR3 has 14 amino acids. Germline CDR1 is LNHDA and CDR2 is SQIVND (reference sequence). Trimming took 5 bases from V and 6 from J, leaving 17 bases between them. CDR3 bases: TGTGCCAGTAGTGTCACGCCGGCGGAAGCCGAGCAGTACTTC. Encoded protein: CASSVTPAEAEQYF.

J is TRBJ1-2 and V is TRBV9; D unresolved. The CDR3 spans 15 residues. The ends were cut back, 6 bases at V and 1 base at J, with 16 bases in the middle. Looked up from germline, CDR1 is SGDLS and CDR2 is YYNGEE. This CDR3 reads CASTKGVGINYGYTF. The DNA of the CDR3 is TGTGCCAGCACCAAGGGCGTTGGGATTAACTATGGCTACACCTTC.

V usage is TRBV12-3 or TRBV12-4 and J usage is TRBJ2-7, with D perhaps being TRBD1 or TRBD2 (5 bases each). This CDR3 contains 12 residues. Trimming took 5 bases from V and 11 from J, leaving 16 bases between them. This CDR3 is CASSGDGEMKYF. The DNA for the CDR3 is TGTGCCAGCAGTGGGGACGGGGAAATGAAGTACTTC.

This chain joins TRBV6-6 and TRBJ1-3; no clear D. V was cut by 8 bases and J by 3 bases, with 8 bases left in between. The CDR3 runs 12 residues. Germline CDR1 MNHNY, CDR2 SVGAGI (reference sequence). The CDR3 reads CASGSDGNTIYF. The CDR3 DNA reads TGTGCCAGCGGCTCGGATGGAAACACCATATATTTT.

A single count supports this clone. This chain joins TRBV19 and TRBJ1-2; D might be TRBD1 (6 bases). Germline CDR1 is LNHDA and CDR2 is SQIVND (reference sequence). The V end was cut by 6 bases, the J end by 4 bases, with 15 bases between. The CDR3 length is 14 residues. Here the CDR3 DNA reads TGTGCCAGTAGCACGGAGGGCAGGGGCTATGGCTACACCTTC. Residues: CASSTEGRGYGYTF. The whole variable domain, remainder taken from reference TRBV19 and TRBJ1-2, is DGGITQSPKYLFRKEGQNVTLSCEQNLNHDAMYWYRQDPGQGLRLIYYSQIVNDFQKGDIAEGYSVSREKKESFPLTVTSAQKNPTAFYLCASSTEGRGYGYTFGSGTRLTVV.

The V gene is TRBV12-5, the J gene TRBJ2-2; TRBD2 matches at 15 bases. The CDR3 is 16 amino acids. CDR1 is LGHNT and CDR2 is FRNRAP in the germline V gene. J lost 5 bases, V lost 4 bases, and 2 bases had no gene match. This chain's CDR3 is CASGWTSGGATGELFF. CDR3 nucleotide sequence: TGTGCTAGTGGTTGGACTAGCGGGGGGGCTACCGGGGAGCTGTTTTTT.

The chain combines TRBV5-6 with TRBJ1-4; D remains unclear. Germline loops: CDR1 SGHDT, CDR2 YYEEEE. Trimming shortened V by 0 bases and J by 4 bases, and 4 bases separated the two germline ends. CDR3 size: 13 residues. The CDR3 loop reads CASSLGLNEKLFF. The DNA for the CDR3 is TGTGCCAGCAGCTTGGGACTTAATGAAAAACTGTTTTTT.

This clone has just a few counts. The chain recombines TRBV7-2 with TRBJ1-4; D is possibly TRBD1 (5 bases). The V gene lost 1 base and the J gene lost 10 bases, with 13 bases spanning the gap. There are 14 residues in the CDR3. The V gene's germline CDR1 is SGHTA and CDR2 FQGNSA. CDR3 nucleotide sequence: TGTGCCAGCAGCTTAGGGGGGTATAGGTTAAAACTGTTTTTT. Translation: CASSLGGYRLKLFF.

The count of this clone is one. V is TRBV6-1 and J is TRBJ1-2, with D uncertain. Germline assignment: CDR1 MNHNS and CDR2 SASEGT. CDR3 length: 14 residues. Deletions cut 3 bases from V and 0 bases from J, with 8 bases between. CDR3 protein: CASSDTHANYGYTF. CDR3 nucleotide sequence: TGTGCCAGCAGTGATACACATGCTAACTATGGCTACACCTTC.

The genes are TRBV30 and TRBJ2-6; D gene uncertain. The germline gives CDR1 GTSNPN, CDR2 SVGIG (reference sequence). The germline V and J ends were trimmed by 4 bases and 0 bases, with 4 bases remaining between them. The CDR3 extends over 13 amino acids. CDR3 in DNA: TGTGCCTGGAAGGACTCTGGGGCCAACGTCCTGACTTTC. It specifies CAWKDSGANVLTF.

This clone was picked up one time. The rearrangement links TRBV9 to TRBJ2-5; 9 nucleotides line up with TRBD2. With V trimmed by 1 base and J by 1 base, 5 bases remained unmatched. There are 16 residues in the CDR3. Germline values: CDR1 SGDLS, CDR2 YYNGEE. In nucleotides, the CDR3 is TGTGCCAGCAGCGTATGGCGGGGGGGCCCCCAAGAGACCCAGTACTTC. This translates into CASSVWRGGPQETQYF.

This CDR3 is CASSLEGRGITEAFF. CDR3 bases: TGCGCCAGCAGCTTGGAAGGGAGGGGTATCACTGAAGCTTTCTTT. This rearrangement joins TRBV5-1 to TRBJ1-1, with D tentatively TRBD1 (5 bases). Germline CDR1 and CDR2: SGHRS and YFSETQ. V lost 0 bases to trimming and J lost 4 bases, with 13 bases between them. The CDR3 contains 15 residues.

The V gene is TRBV3-1 (or the pseudogene TRBV3-2), the J gene TRBJ1-5; D uncertain. Germline assignment: CDR1 LGHDT and CDR2 YNNKEL (reference sequence). The CDR3 contains 16 residues. V was pared by 1 base and J by 0 bases, with 10 bases between. CDR3 in amino acids: CASSQGRLYSNQPQHF. The CDR3 nucleotides are TGTGCCAGCAGCCAAGGGCGCCTTTATAGCAATCAGCCCCAGCATTTT.

V is TRBV5-4 and J is TRBJ1-4; maybe TRBD1 (5 bases). V shed 2 bases and J shed 1 base, with 9 bases lying between them. This CDR3 contains 15 residues. Germline loops: CDR1 SGHNT, CDR2 YYREEE (reference sequence). The CDR3: CASSFFQGTNEKLFF. As DNA, the CDR3 is TGTGCCAGCAGCTTCTTCCAGGGAACTAATGAAAAACTGTTTTTT.

For this clone: In the same sample, other DNA sequences code for this CDR3. This sequence joins TRBV7-2 and TRBJ2-3, with D perhaps matching TRBD2 (6 bases). The CDR3 runs 15 residues. V lost 0 bases and J 2 bases, leaving 9 bases between the germline ends. Germline V CDR1 and CDR2: SGHTA, FQGNSA. In nucleotides, the CDR3 is TGTGCCAGCAGCTTAGCGGGGGGACCCACAGATACGCAGTATTTT. This codes for CASSLAGGPTDTQYF.

This sequence joins TRBV21-1 and TRBJ1-5. TRBV21-1 is flagged as a pseudogene. This CDR3 contains 16 residues. The CDR3 is CASTRPGTQETQPQHF. The CDR3, as DNA: TGTGCCAGCACCAGACCGGGGACCCAGGAGACTCAGCCCCAGCATTTT.